Listed below are T cell receptor beta chains from one sample, sequenced in a study of beta chain features in type 1 diabetes. Produced via immunoSEQ multiplex PCR; TCRdb's table is partial and in-frame only. The data hold about 650,000 clones, with roughly an eighth observed a single time. The sample was naive CD4+ T cells from blood. The receptors here all came from a man aged 30 to 45 with type 1 diabetes. Each CDR3 is given with its conserved first and last residue. D genes are given only for firm matches. Only some rows state a clone size, as once, few, many or a class for expanded clones.

clone size: -; D gene: TRBD1; V gene: TRBV9; J gene: TRBJ2-3; CDR3 protein: CASSETGANTQYF; CDR3 DNA: TGTGCCAGCAGCGAGACAGGGGCAAATACGCAGTATTTT
clone size: -; D gene: -; V gene: TRBV9; J gene: TRBJ2-5; CDR3 protein: CASSQVGGETQYF; CDR3 DNA: TGTGCCAGCAGCCAAGTTGGGGGAGAGACCCAGTACTTC
clone size: -; D gene: TRBD2; V gene: TRBV5-6; J gene: TRBJ2-3; CDR3 protein: CASSSGTRVPDTQYF; CDR3 DNA: TGTGCCAGCAGTTCCGGGACTAGGGTTCCAGATACGCAGTATTTT
clone size: -; D gene: -; V gene: TRBV28; J gene: TRBJ1-2; CDR3 protein: CASRLVSGYGYTF; CDR3 DNA: TGTGCCAGCCGATTGGTGTCAGGCTATGGCTACACCTTC
clone size: -; D gene: -; V gene: TRBV29-1; J gene: TRBJ2-1; CDR3 protein: CSANSHEQFF; CDR3 DNA: TGCAGCGCAAACTCTCATGAGCAGTTCTTC
clone size: -; D gene: TRBD1; V gene: TRBV30; J gene: TRBJ1-5; CDR3 protein: CAWSVGPGGNQPQHF; CDR3 DNA: TGTGCCTGGAGTGTCGGGCCAGGGGGGAATCAGCCCCAGCATTTT
clone size: -; D gene: TRBD1; V gene: TRBV7-2; J gene: TRBJ2-5; CDR3 protein: CASSRQGTQETQYF; CDR3 DNA: TGTGCCAGCAGCCGACAGGGAACCCAAGAGACCCAGTACTTC
clone size: -; D gene: -; V gene: TRBV18; J gene: TRBJ2-1; CDR3 protein: CASSVRAGSYNEQFF; CDR3 DNA: TGTGCCAGCTCAGTAAGGGCGGGTTCCTACAATGAGCAGTTCTTC
clone size: few; D gene: TRBD1; V gene: TRBV23-1; J gene: TRBJ1-2; CDR3 protein: CASSQLTGTGHYGYTF; CDR3 DNA: TGCGCCAGCAGTCAACTTACCGGGACAGGGCACTATGGCTACACCTTC
clone size: -; D gene: -; V gene: TRBV30; J gene: TRBJ2-3; CDR3 protein: CALAAGASTDTQYF; CDR3 DNA: TGTGCCTTAGCAGCAGGGGCTAGCACAGATACGCAGTATTTT
clone size: few; D gene: -; V gene: TRBV9; J gene: TRBJ2-5; CDR3 protein: CASSVTPRALGQETQYF; CDR3 DNA: TGTGCCAGCAGCGTCACCCCCCGTGCTTTGGGACAAGAGACCCAGTACTTC
clone size: few; D gene: -; V gene: TRBV4-3; J gene: TRBJ2-7; CDR3 protein: CASSQEGGYEQYF; CDR3 DNA: TGCGCCAGCAGCCAAGAGGGCGGATACGAGCAGTACTTC
clone size: -; D gene: TRBD2; V gene: TRBV9; J gene: TRBJ2-3; CDR3 protein: CASSVDPPSSGGPVLSTDTQYF; CDR3 DNA: TGTGCCAGCAGCGTAGATCCCCCGAGTAGCGGGGGGCCGGTCCTTAGCACAGATACGCAGTATTTT
clone size: -; D gene: TRBD1; V gene: TRBV7-2; J gene: TRBJ1-1; CDR3 protein: CASSQGQGETEAFF; CDR3 DNA: TGTGCCAGCAGTCAAGGACAGGGGGAGACTGAAGCTTTCTTT